One and the same sample provided the 24 T cell receptor beta chains below, sequenced in a study of response to subunit inactivated influenza vaccine. From the RT-PCR reads, TCRdb called clonotypes with MiXCR, one entry per CDR3 protein. The sample consists of about 800,000 distinct CDR3 sequences, about 20% of them appearing once. The sequencing used PBMCs from blood, collected about 5 days after vaccination. The origin of the receptors is a man aged 50 or older who received an inactivated influenza vaccine.

This clonotype occurred a few times. V gene TRBV12-3 or TRBV12-4 combines with J gene TRBJ1-4; D is possibly TRBD1 (5 bases). The CDR3 extends over 15 amino acids. The V end was cut by 6 bases, the J end by 0 bases, with 11 bases between. Here the CDR3 DNA reads TGTGCCAGCAGAAAGACAGCCTCAACTAATGAAAAACTGTTTTTT. This encodes CASRKTASTNEKLFF.

The genes are TRBV5-6 and TRBJ1-3, with 8 positions matching TRBD1. Per germline, CDR1 SGHDT and CDR2 YYEEEE. J lost 1 base, V lost 4 bases, and 7 bases had no gene match. The CDR3 is made up of 16 amino acids. CDR3 in amino acids: CASSLRDRLSGNTIYF. The CDR3 DNA is TGTGCCAGCAGCCTCCGGGACAGGCTTTCTGGAAACACCATATATTTT.

A few counts support this clonotype. The chain employs TRBV7-2 and TRBJ2-3; 8 nucleotides align to TRBD2. The V segment lost 5 bases and the J segment 2 bases; nucleotides outside the gene matches: 6. This CDR3 spans 15 amino acids. CDR1 is SGHTA, CDR2 FQGNSA, per germline. CDR3 sequence reads: CASSASGLYTDTQYF. The CDR3 DNA follows: TGTGCCAGCAGCGCTAGCGGGTTATACACAGATACGCAGTATTTT.

This sequence joins TRBV29-1 and TRBJ2-2; perhaps TRBD2 as D (5 bases). The V and J ends lost 0 bases and 5 bases respectively, with 10 bases between them. The CDR3 is made up of 14 amino acids. CDR1 is SQVTM and CDR2 is ANQGSEA in the germline V gene. The CDR3 nucleotides read TGCAGCGTTGAAGATCGAGGGCGGACCGGGGAGCTGTTTTTT. Translation gives CSVEDRGRTGELFF.

This clonotype was counted between two and nine times. The chain has TRBV20-1 and TRBJ2-7, with TRBD1 identical over 9 bases. The CDR3 covers 14 residues. Germline assignment: CDR1 DFQATT and CDR2 SNEGSKA (reference sequence). Losses at the gene ends were 2 bases for V and 7 bases for J; bases not matched to a gene: 9. Here the CDR3 reads CSARMRTGAGEQYF. CDR3 sequence (DNA): TGCAGTGCTAGAATGAGGACAGGGGCGGGAGAGCAGTACTTC.

This clonotype was seen a handful of times. The CDR3 DNA is TGTGCCAGCAGTTCTCAACTGGGGTCTGAGCAGTTCTTC. Residues: CASSSQLGSEQFF. This chain joins TRBV7-3 and TRBJ2-1, with no clear D. Trimming took 6 bases from V and 9 from J, leaving 15 bases between them. The CDR3 has 13 amino acids. The germline CDR1 and CDR2 sequences are SGHTA and FQGTGA. The entire variable domain, with the rest obtained from reference TRBV7-3 and TRBJ2-1, is as follows: GAGVSQTPSNKVTEKGKYVELRCDPISGHTALYWYRQSLGQGPEFLIYFQGTGAADDSGLPNDRFFAVRPEGSVSTLKIQRTERGDSAVYLCASSSQLGSEQFFGPGTRLTVL.

This clonotype has a count of ten or more. The chain carries TRBV29-1 and TRBJ1-2; 7 bases are a match to TRBD1. In germline, CDR1 is SQVTM, CDR2 ANQGSEA. With 5 bases clipped from V and 4 bases from J, the junction kept 13 bases outside the gene matches. The CDR3 covers 15 residues. The CDR3 region has the DNA TGCAGCGTTCGGGACAGTCTAAAAGGCGGCTATGGCTACACCTTC. This codes for CSVRDSLKGGYGYTF.

This clonotype was seen at least ten times. V is TRBV27 and J is TRBJ2-7; D perhaps matches TRBD1 (6 bases). Trimming removed 5 bases from V and 2 bases from J, with 16 bases in between. The CDR3 length is 15 residues. Per germline, CDR1 MNHEY and CDR2 SMNVEV (reference sequence). The CDR3 sequence: CASSAIPTGTYEQYF. CDR3 nucleotides: TGTGCCAGCAGTGCCATTCCAACAGGGACCTACGAGCAGTACTTC.

Only a few counts were recorded for this clonotype. The chain combines TRBV5-1 with TRBJ2-2; D gene ambiguous. Trimming removed 0 bases at V and 1 base at J, with 10 bases between. Germline assignment: CDR1 SGHRS and CDR2 YFSETQ. This CDR3 comprises 16 residues. The CDR3 DNA sequence: TGCGCCAGCAGCTTGGAAGTCAGAGAGAACACCGGGGAGCTGTTTTTT. Translating gives CASSLEVRENTGELFF.

V usage is TRBV5-1 and J usage is TRBJ1-5; possibly TRBD1 for D (5 bases). This CDR3 is 13 amino acids long. CDR1 and CDR2 from the germline V gene are SGHRS and YFSETQ. The V and J ends lost 5 bases and 6 bases respectively, with 12 bases between them. The CDR3 DNA is TGCGCCAGCAGGACAGAGGTGGGTCAGCCCCAGCATTTT. This gives the protein CASRTEVGQPQHF.

This chain joins TRBV29-1 and TRBJ2-7; 8 nucleotides match TRBD1. Losses at the gene ends were 5 bases for V and 6 bases for J; bases not matched to a gene: 12. There are 14 residues in the CDR3. Germline CDR1 reads SQVTM; CDR2 reads ANQGSEA. CDR3 sequence reads: CSVLSGRGRFEQYF. The CDR3 bases are TGCAGCGTTCTCTCAGGCAGGGGGCGATTCGAGCAGTACTTC.

This clonotype has just a few counts. The CDR3: CASSPGAYYGYTF. CDR3 DNA: TGCGCCAGCAGCCCTGGGGCTTACTATGGCTACACCTTC. V and J are TRBV4-3 and TRBJ1-2; the D gene is possibly TRBD1 (5 bases). From germline, CDR1 is LGHNA and CDR2 YSLEER. The CDR3 is 13 residues long. Trimming took off 4 bases at V and 3 bases at J, with 9 bases between the two ends.

This chain joins TRBV29-1 and TRBJ1-5, with no clear D. This CDR3 has 14 residues. The V gene's germline CDR1 is SQVTM and CDR2 ANQGSEA. V was trimmed by 6 bases and J by 1 base, leaving 13 bases between them. The CDR3: CSVADGRSNQPQHF. CDR3 bases: TGCAGCGTGGCGGACGGAAGAAGCAATCAGCCCCAGCATTTT.

The rearrangement uses TRBV9 and TRBJ2-2; TRBD1 matches at 8 bases. Germline V gives CDR1 SGDLS, CDR2 YYNGEE. CDR3 length: 14 amino acids. V shed 9 bases and J 0 bases; nucleotides not matched to a gene: 4. In DNA form, the CDR3 reads TGTGCCACTACAGGGGGTGCGAACACCGGGGAGCTGTTTTTT. Translation: CATTGGANTGELFF.

The genes are TRBV6-2 or TRBV6-3 and TRBJ1-1; 11 bases are shared with TRBD1. The germline CDR1 and CDR2 sequences are MNHEY and SVGEGT. CDR3 length: 15 residues. V was clipped by 6 bases and J by 8 bases; unmatched bases: 11. CDR3 coding DNA: TGTGCCAGCAGACGGCCGGACAGGGGGCAAATCGAAGCTTTCTTT. Encoded protein: CASRRPDRGQIEAFF.

This clonotype has at least ten counts. V and J are TRBV9 and TRBJ2-2, with TRBD2 as a possible D gene (5 bases). Germline V gene sequence: CDR1 SGDLS, CDR2 YYNGEE. The CDR3 runs 15 residues. Trimming left V 1 base short and J 4 bases short, with 11 bases between. In DNA form, the CDR3 reads TGTGCCAGCAGCGTAAGTGGGAGCCTCACCGGGGAGCTGTTTTTT. Its translation: CASSVSGSLTGELFF.

This clonotype was observed a handful of times. The genes are TRBV6-2 or TRBV6-3 and TRBJ2-3; 7 bases align to TRBD2. Trimming removed 2 bases from V and 0 bases from J; junction bases left unmatched: 11. This CDR3 is built from 18 residues. The germline gives CDR1 MNHEY, CDR2 SVGEGT. The CDR3 nucleotides read TGTGCCAGCAGTTACACCGTAGCGCGGGAGAGAAGCACAGATACGCAGTATTTT. Amino acid sequence: CASSYTVARERSTDTQYF.

This clonotype was counted only a few times. The J gene is TRBJ2-3, the V gene TRBV4-1; D is possibly TRBD1 (6 bases). Between the trimmed V and J ends, which lost 1 base and 4 bases, there was a span of 9 bases. Germline V gene sequence: CDR1 MGHRA, CDR2 YSYEKL. This CDR3 contains 14 residues. CDR3 sequence reads: CASSQVQGSDTQYF. The CDR3 DNA reads as TGCGCCAGCAGCCAAGTACAGGGCTCAGATACGCAGTATTTT.

Note on this clonotype: This may come from a read error, since a much larger clone is one base off. The chain couples TRBV7-8 to TRBJ2-7; D possibly corresponds to TRBD2 (5 bases). CDR1 and CDR2 from the germline V gene are SGHVS and FQNEAQ. The CDR3 consists of 15 residues. The CDR3 reads CGSSFGLSFEYEQYF. Here the CDR3 DNA reads TGTGGCAGCAGCTTCGGACTCTCTTTTGAGTACGAGCAGTACTTC.

This clonotype was picked up many times. The chain links TRBV12-3 or TRBV12-4 to TRBJ2-3; no clear D. Trimming took 3 bases from V and 4 from J, leaving 8 bases between them. The CDR3 sequence is 13 residues long. The CDR3 DNA reads as TGTGCCAGCAGTTTTTCGGAGCCAGATACGCAGTATTTT. The encoded protein is CASSFSEPDTQYF.

The chain is built from TRBV6-6 and TRBJ2-7; unclear D gene. V lost 8 bases and J lost 4, with 12 bases in between. The length of the CDR3 is 12 residues. In germline, CDR1 is MNHNY, CDR2 SVGAGI (reference sequence). The CDR3 coding sequence is TGTGCCAGCGCCCAGGTGGGGTACGAGCAGTACTTC. This codes for CASAQVGYEQYF.

This clonotype was seen only a few times. The genes are TRBV12-3 or TRBV12-4 and TRBJ2-6, with 7 positions matching TRBD1. With 6 bases clipped from V and 0 bases from J, the junction kept 8 bases outside the gene matches. CDR3 size: 17 residues. CDR3 sequence: CASSPGQSISGANVLTF. In DNA form, the CDR3 reads TGTGCCAGCAGCCCGGGACAGTCAATCTCTGGGGCCAACGTCCTGACTTTC.

There are many counts of this clonotype. J is TRBJ1-1 and V is TRBV5-1; 8 bases are shared with TRBD1. Germline CDR1 is SGHRS and CDR2 is YFSETQ. The CDR3 spans 15 residues. V gave up 4 bases and J gave up 5 bases; unmatched junction bases: 10. In DNA form, the CDR3 reads TGCGCCAGCAGCACAGGGACAGGAGGGGGGACTGAAGCTTTCTTT. It translates to CASSTGTGGGTEAFF.

Only a few counts were recorded for this clonotype. This sequence joins TRBV29-1 and TRBJ2-3; perhaps TRBD1 as D (5 bases). Germline V lookup: CDR1 SQVTM, CDR2 ANQGSEA. Trimming stripped 5 bases from V and 0 bases from J, with 15 bases between. This CDR3 has 15 residues. The CDR3 protein is CSVCRAGQSTDTQYF. CDR3 DNA sequence: TGCAGCGTTTGCCGGGCAGGGCAGAGCACAGATACGCAGTATTTT.